This T cell receptor (beta chain) was profiled in a study of OX40 agonist ivuxolimab in advanced cancers. About the study: Of mixed ages from about 20 to 80 and averaging 60 years, the group was about 80% male. Study findings and constraints: Some patients who did not respond also had low normalized T-cell clonal expansion.

CDR1 SGHAT and CDR2 FQNNGV come from the germline V gene. Trimming took off 5 bases at V and 1 base at J, with 12 bases between the two ends. The CDR3 is made up of 16 amino acids. The protocol was immunoSEQ multiplex PCR, while the TCRdb copy is restricted to in-frame clones and leaves out a portion. The profile covers tens of thousands of clones, with about nine tenths appearing a single time and about 1.9% taken by the ten largest. Regarding this clone: Its target is unknown.

Exclusion applied to patients with autoimmune disease history or systemic immunosuppression. Specimen: CD4+ or CD8+ T cells sorted from blood, collected in a trial of the OX40 agonist ivuxolimab. The chain carries TRBV11-2 and TRBJ2-6; D is uncertain. The TCR comes from an adult with an advanced solid tumor such as melanoma, head and neck, liver or kidney cancer. CDR3 sequence: CASSLLSLSGANVLTF. The CDR3 coding sequence is TGTGCCAGCAGCCTCCTTAGTTTGTCTGGGGCCAACGTCCTGACTTTC. The full variable domain, with the rest looked up from reference TRBV11-2 and TRBJ2-6, is EAGVAQSPRYKIIEKRQSVAFWCNPISGHATLYWYQQILGQGPKLLIQFQNNGVVDDSQLPKDRFSAERLKGVDSTLKIQPAKLEDSAVYLCASSLLSLSGANVLTFGAGSRLTVL.